This T cell receptor beta chain was found in a study of T cell responses to AZD1222 COVID-19 vaccine. General study results and limits: Females made up more of the donors, who were largely white British, and clonal diversity may have come out too low. Once two AZD1222 doses were given, Spike-specific TCR breadth and depth went up. Nearly half of the spike-specific TCRs reportedly recognize variant regions that carry no mutations. Just a handful of people given AZD1222 tested seropositive at baseline.

Trimming removed 0 bases at V and 6 bases at J, with 10 bases between. The CDR3 sequence is 15 residues long. Germline V gives CDR1 SGDLS, CDR2 YYNGEE. As for this clone: The antigen is not known.

Clones were read by immunoSEQ multiplex PCR, and TCRdb kept only the in-frame ones, dropping some. This sample has fewer than 140,000 clones, with roughly 90% found just once. The rearrangement joins TRBV9 to TRBJ1-6; perhaps TRBD1 as D (5 bases). The sequences come from peripheral blood, collected on day 0 of AZD1222 vaccination. This clonotype originated in an adult in good health. The CDR3 coding sequence is TGTGCCAGCAGCGTAGGGAACAGGATTAATTCACCCCTCCACTTT. Its translation: CASSVGNRINSPLHF.